These T cell receptor beta chains were read from a single sample in a study of cytotoxic CD8 clonotypes in ibrutinib-treated CLL. The table came from immunoSEQ multiplex PCR; TCRdb's copy has only in-frame clones and leaves some out. The table records 65,000 to 90,000 clones, 70% to 90% of them present only once. This specimen consisted of PBMCs, obtained after 24 months of ibrutinib treatment. Receptor source: a human donor with chronic lymphocytic leukemia. The CDR3 runs from the conserved cysteine through the conserved F or W. The D gene is left open where the match is weak. Clone size is given for some rows only: seen once, a few or many times, or a class if the clone is expanded.

once,TRBV27,TRBD1,17,TRBJ1-4,TGTGCCAGCGGTACCCTTGGAGGGGGCGCAACTAATGAAAAACTGTTTTTT,CASGTLGGGATNEKLFF
-,TRBV7-9,TRBD1,15,TRBJ2-7,TGTGCCAGCAGCTTAGCTGGGACAGGGGTTCACGAGCAGTACTTC,CASSLAGTGVHEQYF
-,TRBV5-6,TRBD2,14,TRBJ2-7,TGTGCCAGCGGAACCGGACTAGCATTCTCCGAGCAGTACTTC,CASGTGLAFSEQYF
-,TRBV5-6,-,13,TRBJ2-1,TGTGCCAGCAGCTTAACCAGGTACAATGAGCAGTTCTTC,CASSLTRYNEQFF
-,TRBV28,TRBD2,16,TRBJ2-3,TGTGCCAGCAGTTTCCCGGGACTAGCGGGCACAGATACGCAGTATTTT,CASSFPGLAGTDTQYF
once,TRBV28,TRBD1,14,TRBJ2-7,TGTGCCACGACTACCGGGACAGGTGAATACGAGCAGTACTTC,CATTTGTGEYEQYF
-,TRBV20-1,-,9,TRBJ2-1,TGCAGTGCGGGGGGTGAGCAGTTCTTC,CSAGGEQFF
-,TRBV5-5,TRBD1,15,TRBJ1-5,TGTGCCAGCAGCTACTCCGGGACAGGGGGACAGCCCCAGCATTTT,CASSYSGTGGQPQHF
-,TRBV19,-,15,TRBJ2-7,TGTGCCAGTAGCAGAGGAAGGGGGAGCTCCTACGAGCAGTACTTC,CASSRGRGSSYEQYF
-,TRBV19,TRBD1,16,TRBJ2-7,TGTGCCAGTAGTAGAGACAGGGCCGGGTCCTCCTACGAGCAGTACTTC,CASSRDRAGSSYEQYF
-,TRBV5-4,TRBD1,13,TRBJ2-7,TGTGCCAGCAGCGGCCGGGACAGATACGAGCAGTACTTC,CASSGRDRYEQYF
-,TRBV11-2,-,13,TRBJ2-5,TGTGCCAGCAGCTTAGACAGGCAAGAGACCCAGTACTTC,CASSLDRQETQYF
-,TRBV28,-,14,TRBJ2-5,TGTGCCAGCACCAAACTTGGGCGGCAAGAGACCCAGTACTTC,CASTKLGRQETQYF
-,TRBV19,-,13,TRBJ2-5,TGTGCCAGTAGTATTACCGGTAAAGAGACCCAGTACTTC,CASSITGKETQYF
-,TRBV30,-,11,TRBJ2-7,TGTGCCTGGAGGGCTCCCTACGAGCAGTACTTC,CAWRAPYEQYF
few,TRBV5-4,TRBD1,15,TRBJ2-2,TGTGCCAGCAGCTTAAGAGACAGGGGGCGGATCGAGCTGTTTTTT,CASSLRDRGRIELFF
-,TRBV13,-,13,TRBJ2-5,TGTGCCAGCAGCTTACGGTCACTTGGGGCCCAGTACTTC,CASSLRSLGAQYF
-,TRBV7-2,TRBD1,14,TRBJ1-2,TGTGCCAGCAGGAGGGACAGGAGAAACTATGGCTACACCTTC,CASRRDRRNYGYTF
-,TRBV11-2,TRBD1,16,TRBJ1-1,TGTGCCAGCAGCCGGACAGGGGGCAATTTGGACACTGAAGCTTTCTTT,CASSRTGGNLDTEAFF
-,TRBV5-1,-,14,TRBJ2-5,TGCGCCAGCAGCTTGGGGGGGACCCAAGAGACCCAGTACTTC,CASSLGGTQETQYF
-,TRBV9,-,14,TRBJ2-1,TGTGCCAGCAGCGTAGTACAGGTCGGGGATGAGCAGTTCTTC,CASSVVQVGDEQFF
-,TRBV7-2,-,12,TRBJ2-7,TGTGCCAGCAGCTTAGCGCTAGGCGAGCAGTACTTC,CASSLALGEQYF
few,TRBV5-1,TRBD2,16,TRBJ2-3,TGCGCCAGCAGCTTGGGAGGGACTAGCGGGACAGATACGCAGTATTTT,CASSLGGTSGTDTQYF
-,TRBV7-2,-,17,TRBJ2-2,TGTGCCACCGCCCCTGGGGGGCAGGGGACTCGCACCGGGGAGCTGTTTTTT,CATAPGGQGTRTGELFF
few,TRBV6-1,-,13,TRBJ2-5,TGTGCCAGCAGTGTTCAGGGCGAGGGGACCCAGTACTTC,CASSVQGEGTQYF
-,TRBV10-3,-,14,TRBJ2-2,TGTGCCATCAGTGACGCCAGGAACACCGGGGAGCTGTTTTTT,CAISDARNTGELFF
-,TRBV28,TRBD1,15,TRBJ1-5,TGTGCCAGCAGACTACTTGACAGGGGTAGTCAGCCCCAGCATTTT,CASRLLDRGSQPQHF
-,TRBV19,-,13,TRBJ1-1,TGTGCCAGTAGTGCGTCGACACTTGGTGAAGCTTTCTTT,CASSASTLGEAFF
-,TRBV11-1,TRBD2,15,TRBJ2-3,TGTGCCAGCAGCTTAGGAGCGGGGCTCGGAGATACGCAGTATTTT,CASSLGAGLGDTQYF
few,TRBV6-4,TRBD2,15,TRBJ2-1,TGTGCCAGCACTCGGACTAGCGGGGATTACAATGAGCAGTTCTTC,CASTRTSGDYNEQFF
-,TRBV2,-,17,TRBJ2-7,TGTGCCAGCAGTGAATTGTTGGGCGGACCCTCCTCCTACGAGCAGTACTTC,CASSELLGGPSSYEQYF
-,TRBV9,-,13,TRBJ1-2,TGTGCCAGCGAGAACATAGAGAATTATGGCTACACCTTC,CASENIENYGYTF
-,TRBV7-9,-,12,TRBJ1-4,TGTGCCAGCAGATATGGGACAGAAAAACTGTTTTTT,CASRYGTEKLFF
-,TRBV6-6,-,15,TRBJ2-2,TGTGCCAGCAGTTACTCGATGTCTATCCCCGGGGAGCTGTTTTTT,CASSYSMSIPGELFF
few,TRBV5-1,-,14,TRBJ1-5,TGCGCCAGCAGACCAGGTTTGAGCAATCAGCCCCAGCATTTT,CASRPGLSNQPQHF
-,TRBV5-4,TRBD2,16,TRBJ2-5,TGTGCCAGCAGCTTGGTAATAGCGGGAGTCCCAGAGACCCAGTACTTC,CASSLVIAGVPETQYF
-,TRBV6-1,-,14,TRBJ1-2,TGTGCCAGCAGTGCGGACAGCAATTTTTATGGCTACACCTTC,CASSADSNFYGYTF
once,TRBV18,TRBD2,15,TRBJ2-7,TGTGCCAGCTCACCATCTAGCGGGGGAACTGGGGAGCAGTACTTC,CASSPSSGGTGEQYF
-,TRBV25-1,-,15,TRBJ2-1,TGTGCCAGTTCCGGAGGGGGACGCAACTACAATGAGCAGTTCTTC,CASSGGGRNYNEQFF
-,TRBV2,-,11,TRBJ2-5,TGTGCCAGCAGTGAGTCGGAGACCCAGTACTTC,CASSESETQYF
-,TRBV7-2,-,15,TRBJ1-1,TGTGCCAGCAGCTTAGCGATCCAGGGTTACACTGAAGCTTTCTTT,CASSLAIQGYTEAFF